Included here is one T cell receptor beta chain sequence, with context. Its cognate antigen has yet to be identified. Base qualities were left out, and no much larger clone turns up one base away. The library was produced with the immunoSEQ multiplex PCR assay. TCRdb mirrors the immuneACCESS table, restricted to in-frame sequences. Some clones are absent from its copies; in checked studies, under half trace to an unresolved V gene, and the reason for the others is unknown. The sample table contains some 99,000 clones; only one count was recorded for around 86% of them. The ten largest make up roughly 2% of the sample. The treatment or condition label, as the study defines it: preoperative locoregional IRX-2 cytokine immunotherapy. The samples were obtained from a phase Ib study that tested preoperative, locoregional IRX-2 cytokine immunotherapy meant to prime immune responses. Before surgery, IRX-2 was given to the donors, who were patients with early-stage breast cancer.

The data were taken from a study of preoperative IRX-2 immunotherapy in early breast cancer (dated by TCRdb to the late 2010s). CDR1 and CDR2 (LNHDA, SQIVND) derive from the germline V gene (reference sequence). V is pared back by 2 bases and J by 13 bases, with 14 bases lying between the germline termini. The CDR3 has 12 amino acids, counting the end cysteine and phenylalanine. The CDR3 DNA has 36 bases and is translated from base 1. The material sequenced was tumor tissue, taken after IRX-2 immunotherapy. In this chain, TRBV19 is recombined with TRBJ1-1; no D gene can be assigned with confidence. The sequence was collected from a human donor with breast cancer. The CDR3 protein is CASSISGMNSFF. DNA sequence: TGTGCCAGTAGTATAAGTGGAATGAATAGTTTCTTT.